These T cell receptor beta chains were read from a single sample in a study of PD-1 blockade in classical Hodgkin lymphoma. TCRdb keeps only in-frame clones here, not all; method: immunoSEQ multiplex PCR. There are around 36,000 clones in the sample; 75% to 90% occur only once, and approximately 8.8% lies in the top ten. The input for sequencing was peripheral blood mononuclear cells (PBMCs), taken at baseline. Every receptor here comes from a human donor with classical Hodgkin lymphoma. Each CDR3 is given without its conserved first and last residue.

j_gene | v_gene | CDR3aa
TRBJ2-1 | TRBV7-6 | ASSFRLAGSDEQF
TRBJ2-1 | TRBV6-6 | ASSYTGTSGTQF
TRBJ2-5 | TRBV25-1 | ASSESGQAAQETQY
TRBJ2-1 | TRBV19 | ASSIGDSPYNEQF
TRBJ2-4 | TRBV5-1 | ASSSTGQYKI
TRBJ2-3 | TRBV9 | ASSVGGRAGTDTQY
TRBJ1-3 | TRBV6-5 | ASSYEGPFSGNTIY
TRBJ2-1 | TRBV11-2 | ASSFSPAPRTDREQF
TRBJ1-1 | TRBV5-6 | ASSLVPGAGTEAF
TRBJ2-1 | TRBV7-9 | ASSFSRISGRDIANEQF
TRBJ2-3 | TRBV4-3 | ASSQGTSVTDTQY
TRBJ2-7 | TRBV10-3 | AISDRGTGLSYEQY
TRBJ2-1 | TRBV20-1 | SATGNGQF
TRBJ2-3 | TRBV6-5 | ATRASGGSAQY
TRBJ1-2 | TRBV7-2 | ASSLIMRGGEGYT
TRBJ2-7 | TRBV6-6 | ASSPLWGPYEQY
TRBJ2-5 | TRBV4-2 | ASSQEDLGETQY
TRBJ2-2 | TRBV27 | ASSFNTGELF
TRBJ1-4 | TRBV29-1 | SVAWTVTNEKLF
TRBJ1-2 | TRBV19 | ASREDRRLLYGYT
TRBJ2-7 | TRBV7-2 | ASSLVAGGGYEQY
TRBJ1-4 | TRBV23-1 | ASSQSRRNQGGNEKLF
TRBJ1-3 | TRBV6-5 | ASSYSPRPSRNTIY
TRBJ1-2 | TRBV20-1 | SARHGMGYT
TRBJ2-1 | TRBV5-1 | ASSSEANLPNEQF
TRBJ2-7 | TRBV6-1 | ASSAPQGRYEQY
TRBJ2-7 | TRBV28 | ASSLTWAEGEQY
TRBJ1-2 | TRBV12-5 | ASGFDIGSYT
TRBJ2-3 | TRBV6-5 | ASSPPGLAGGLQY
TRBJ2-7 | TRBV27 | ASSLSINPREQY
TRBJ2-7 | TRBV10-3 | AIRSGQGYEQY
TRBJ2-5 | TRBV6-6 | ASSLQGRTQY
TRBJ1-2 | TRBV12-5 | ASGFFRGGTGVNGYT
TRBJ2-7 | TRBV25-1 | ASSGSIEVGYEQY
TRBJ2-2 | TRBV9 | ASSPGLGSGELF
TRBJ2-1 | TRBV6-5 | ASSYGTGYNEQF
TRBJ1-2 | TRBV28 | ASSSGTGTVYGYT
TRBJ2-1 | TRBV2 | ASSEIGGSSYNEQF
TRBJ2-3 | TRBV7-9 | ASSLAGEDTQY
TRBJ2-5 | TRBV9 | ASSAHPFGDKETQY
TRBJ2-7 | TRBV7-8 | ASSLLLEQY
TRBJ1-1 | TRBV6-5 | ASSSAQTGYTEAF
TRBJ2-1 | TRBV10-3 | AISSGLAGGLKYNEQF
TRBJ1-1 | TRBV18 | ASSYTGGALNTEAF
TRBJ2-7 | TRBV5-5 | ASSLGTSGGAIYEQY
TRBJ1-1 | TRBV19 | ASSMIGREAF
TRBJ2-5 | TRBV4-2 | ASSQEAGWVSETQY
TRBJ1-3 | TRBV19 | ASSITEDAGNTIY
TRBJ1-2 | TRBV7-8 | ASSPDRGPYGYT
TRBJ1-1 | TRBV30 | AWSPYYRQAPEAF
TRBJ2-1 | TRBV4-1 | ASSQEGLIDEQF
TRBJ2-2 | TRBV7-3 | ASSLIGTTYNTGELF
TRBJ1-2 | TRBV6-5 | ASRPPPDRGYGYT
TRBJ1-5 | TRBV4-1 | ASSQDGARNQPQH
TRBJ2-5 | TRBV27 | ASSFTGTQETQY
TRBJ1-2 | TRBV6-5 | ASSYSSGQTNGYT